Below are 12 T cell receptor beta chains sequenced from a single sample in a study of shared clonotypes between healthy human individuals. Profiling relied on immunoSEQ multiplex PCR, and the TCRdb table lists in-frame clones only, not all of them. The sample contains around 700,000 clones, about 91% of which appear only once. Only CD45RO-negative cells positively selected for CCR7 counted as naive CD8 cells, so terminally differentiated effector memory CD45RA+ cells were excluded. The specimen was naive CD8+ T cells sorted from blood. These receptors all stem from a young man in good health.

This chain joins TRBV11-2 and TRBJ2-1; TRBD1 matches 8 bases. This CDR3 comprises 15 residues. With 4 bases clipped from V and 3 bases from J, the junction kept 5 bases outside the gene matches. Germline assignment: CDR1 SGHAT and CDR2 FQNNGV. Here the CDR3 DNA reads TGTGCCAGCAGCTCATGGGACAGGAACTACAATGAGCAGTTCTTC. This codes for CASSSWDRNYNEQFF.

The CDR3: CASSQDLGLLGSYEQYF. In DNA form, the CDR3 reads TGCGCCAGCAGCCAAGATTTGGGACTGCTTGGTTCCTACGAGCAGTACTTC. The chain links TRBV4-1 to TRBJ2-7; a weak D match, TRBD2 (6 bases). The CDR3 consists of 17 residues. CDR1 is MGHRA, CDR2 YSYEKL, per germline. The ends were cut back, 0 bases at V and 1 base at J, with 16 bases in the middle.

The CDR3 sequence is CASERGEAFF. The CDR3 DNA reads as TGTGCCAGCGAACGGGGAGAAGCTTTCTTT. The chain employs TRBV2 and TRBJ1-1; D not certain. Germline loops: CDR1 SNHLY, CDR2 FYNNEI. This CDR3 spans 10 amino acids. Trimming pared 8 bases from V and 8 bases from J, leaving 9 bases between. Looking up the rest from reference TRBV2 and TRBJ1-1 gives the full variable domain: EPEVTQTPSHQVTQMGQEVILRCVPISNHLYFYWYRQILGQKVEFLVSFYNNEISEKSEIFDDQFSVERPDGSNFTLKIRSTKLEDSAMYFCASERGEAFFGQGTRLTVV.

This rearrangement joins TRBV6-1 to TRBJ2-5, with 14 bases identical to TRBD2. The length of the CDR3 is 17 residues. Germline V gene data show CDR1 as MNHNS and CDR2 as SASEGT. V shed 4 bases and J 5 bases; nucleotides not matched to a gene: 9. The CDR3 spells CASSGPRLAGGLETQYF. The CDR3 nucleotides read TGTGCCAGCAGTGGGCCCAGACTAGCGGGAGGGCTTGAGACCCAGTACTTC.

The count of this clone is one. V is TRBV29-1 and J is TRBJ2-7, with D hard to call. V was shortened by 4 bases and J by 0 bases, with 10 bases between the two germline ends. This CDR3 region has 13 residues. Germline V gene data show CDR1 as SQVTM and CDR2 as ANQGSEA. CDR3 amino acids: CSVVNYSSYEQYF. The CDR3 DNA sequence: TGCAGCGTTGTTAATTACAGCTCCTACGAGCAGTACTTC.

This sequence joins TRBV6-6 and TRBJ2-1; 10 nucleotides match TRBD2. Germline loops: CDR1 MNHNY, CDR2 SVGAGI (reference sequence). There are 16 residues in the CDR3. Trimming took 8 bases from V and 8 from J; bases not matched to a gene: 15. The CDR3 DNA reads as TGTGCCAGCTGGGGGAGCGGGAGGGATAATCAGGATGAGCAGTTCTTC. This codes for CASWGSGRDNQDEQFF.

The table lists this clone with a count of one. V and J are TRBV7-9 and TRBJ1-5; no reliable D call. Germline CDR1 reads SEHNR; CDR2 reads FQNEAQ (reference sequence). Trimming left V 6 bases short and J 4 bases short, with 10 bases between. The CDR3 sequence is 13 residues long. The CDR3 DNA sequence: TGTGCCAGCAGTATTAGTCGAAATCAGCCCCAGCATTTT. Translated, it gives CASSISRNQPQHF.

This chain joins TRBV11-2 and TRBJ2-1, with a possible D match to TRBD1 (7 bases). The CDR3 covers 14 residues. V was shortened by 5 bases and J by 4 bases, with 12 bases between the two germline ends. The germline V gene has CDR1 SGHAT and CDR2 FQNNGV. The DNA of the CDR3 is TGTGCCAGCAGCGACGGGGGACAGTACAATGAGCAGTTCTTC. This codes for CASSDGGQYNEQFF.

This chain connects TRBV23-1 to TRBJ1-2, with 9 bases that match TRBD1. TRBV23-1 falls under the ORF class, with uncertain function. Trimming cost V 3 bases and J 5 bases; bases outside gene matches: 19. This CDR3 has 19 residues. The CDR3 sequence: CASSQVGTGNSLGGYGYTF. CDR3 nucleotide sequence: TGCGCCAGCAGTCAGGTAGGGACAGGGAATAGCTTGGGGGGTTATGGCTACACCTTC.

The V and J genes are TRBV2 and TRBJ2-1; 8 bases line up with TRBD2. CDR3 length: 18 amino acids. Germline V gene lookup returns CDR1 SNHLY and CDR2 FYNNEI. The trim removed 4 bases at V and 5 bases at J, leaving 16 bases unmatched. The CDR3 nucleotides read TGTGCCAGCAGTGGACTTCTCCTCACTAGCGGAAAAGACAATGAGCAGTTCTTC. It translates to CASSGLLLTSGKDNEQFF.

The rearrangement links TRBV27 to TRBJ1-5; D not certain. This CDR3 is 17 amino acids long. Germline V lookup: CDR1 MNHEY, CDR2 SMNVEV (reference sequence). V lost 4 bases to trimming and J lost 6 bases, with 22 bases between them. The CDR3 loop reads CASSSQVALMEGQPQHF. The CDR3 nucleotides read TGTGCCAGCAGTTCCCAGGTGGCACTTATGGAGGGTCAGCCCCAGCATTTT.

The genes are TRBV15 and TRBJ1-5; tentative D call: TRBD1 (5 bases). The CDR3 is made up of 15 amino acids. The germline V and J ends were trimmed by 0 bases and 5 bases, with 11 bases remaining between them. From germline, CDR1 is LNHNV and CDR2 YYDKDF (reference sequence). CDR3 loop: CATSRDDGGYQPQHF. The CDR3 DNA is TGTGCCACCAGCAGAGACGACGGGGGTTATCAGCCCCAGCATTTT. The full variable domain, in which reference TRBV15 and TRBJ1-5 provide the parts outside the CDR3, is DAMVIQNPRYQVTQFGKPVTLSCSQTLNHNVMYWYQQKSSQAPKLLFHYYDKDFNNEADTPDNFQSRRPNTSFCFLDIRSPGLGDTAMYLCATSRDDGGYQPQHFGDGTRLSIL.